This T cell receptor beta chain was captured in a study of CD8 T cells in Susac syndrome. Background on the study: Over 5 sequenced Susac syndrome patients had clinically active disease, while about 8 were in remission. When their blood was taken, the Susac syndrome patients had either not yet had any therapy, were taking corticosteroids, or were taking intravenous immunoglobulin alone.

From blood CD8+ and CD4+ T cells, the TCR beta chain was sequenced. RNA amounts of about 0.5 to 1 ug underwent reverse transcription with random hexamers. An immunoSEQ multiplex PCR amplified TCR beta CDR3 over 54 Vbeta and 13 Jbeta. In TCRdb, the immunoSEQ multiplex PCR reads were re-called with MiXCR into one record per CDR3 protein. The repertoire holds about 200,000 distinct CDR3 sequences, with 75% to 95% as singletons. Germline V lookup: CDR1 MGHRA, CDR2 YSYEKL. The CDR3 is 15 residues long. Trimming removed 7 bases at V and 8 bases at J, with 23 bases between. The source is a human donor with Susac syndrome. Input material: CD4+ T cells from PBMCs. The chain uses TRBV4-1 and TRBJ1-2; D is possibly TRBD1 (6 bases). The CDR3 DNA is TGCGCCAGCAACCTGGGGGGCAGGGGTTCGAGGGGCTACACCTTC. It translates to CASNLGGRGSRGYTF.